The 18 T cell receptor beta chains below come from one sample, sequenced in a study of blood T cell repertoires in COVID-19. TCRdb's copy holds only in-frame clones and misses some; the assay was immunoSEQ multiplex PCR. The data show over 85,000 clones, more than 70% seen once. The specimen sequenced was peripheral blood. Receptor source: a human donor with acute or convalescent COVID-19. The donor label of this sample is uncertain.

This clone was counted a single time. This rearrangement joins TRBV18 to TRBJ1-5; maybe TRBD1 (5 bases). CDR3 length equals 16 residues. Trimming took 3 bases from V and 1 from J, leaving 13 bases between them. Germline-derived CDR1 and CDR2 are KGHSH and LQKENI. DNA of the CDR3: TGTGCCAGCTCACCCCGGGGGGGTGGAAGCAATCAGCCCCAGCATTTT. It specifies CASSPRGGGSNQPQHF.

The CDR3 nucleotides read TGTGCCAGCAGCTTAGTGGGCCCTTTGAATTATTCACCCCTCCACTTT. Translating gives CASSLVGPLNYSPLHF. J is TRBJ1-6 and V is TRBV7-2, with D hard to call. The CDR3 has 16 amino acids. V dropped 1 base and J dropped 8 bases, with 15 bases sitting between them. CDR1 is SGHTA, CDR2 FQGNSA, per germline.

The rearrangement uses TRBV15 and TRBJ1-1; D perhaps matches TRBD1 (5 bases). CDR3 size: 14 residues. The ends were cut back, 5 bases at V and 1 base at J, with 11 bases in the middle. The germline V gene encodes CDR1 LNHNV and CDR2 YYDKDF (reference sequence). CDR3 protein: CATSQGLWNTEAFF. The CDR3 DNA reads TGTGCCACCAGCCAGGGACTCTGGAACACTGAAGCTTTCTTT.

The chain employs TRBV18 and TRBJ1-3; D unclear. The CDR3 extends over 17 amino acids. V shed 2 bases and J shed 0 bases, with 14 bases lying between them. Looked up from germline, CDR1 is KGHSH and CDR2 is LQKENI. The CDR3, as DNA: TGTGCCAGCTCACCAGGAAATGGGCGCTTCTCTGGAAACACCATATATTTT. Its protein is CASSPGNGRFSGNTIYF.

The chain couples TRBV4-3 to TRBJ2-2; the D gene is possibly TRBD2 (6 bases). Trimming removed 2 bases at V and 1 base at J, with 11 bases between. The CDR3 loop spans 16 amino acids. CDR1 and CDR2 from the germline V gene are LGHNA and YSLEER. CDR3 sequence reads: CASSQPTRKNTGELFF. CDR3 coding DNA: TGCGCCAGCAGCCAACCGACTAGGAAGAACACCGGGGAGCTGTTTTTT.

The chain couples TRBV7-6 to TRBJ1-4; no firm D call. The CDR3 runs 17 residues. CDR1 is SGHVS and CDR2 is FNYEAQ in the germline V gene. V lost 0 bases and J 0 bases, leaving 11 bases between the germline ends. The CDR3 DNA sequence: TGTGCCAGCAGCTTAGCGCCCCAAACAACAACTAATGAAAAACTGTTTTTT. Amino acid sequence: CASSLAPQTTTNEKLFF. Variable domain in full (rest from reference TRBV7-6 and TRBJ1-4): GAGVSQSPRYKVTKRGQDVALRCDPISGHVSLYWYRQALGQGPEFLTYFNYEAQQDKSGLPNDRFSAERPEGSISTLTIQRTEQRDSAMYRCASSLAPQTTTNEKLFFGSGTQLSVL.

The chain carries TRBV5-1 and TRBJ1-1, with no clear D. The germline V and J ends were trimmed by 10 bases and 7 bases, with 23 bases remaining between them. CDR1 and CDR2 (germline): SGHRS, YFSETQ. This CDR3 is 14 amino acids long. The CDR3 region has the DNA TGCGCCGGTCAAAGAGGTGGTTTCTTTGATGAAGCTTTCTTT. Translating gives CAGQRGGFFDEAFF.

The V gene is TRBV19, the J gene TRBJ2-2; D is perhaps TRBD2 (7 bases). CDR3 length equals 14 residues. With 3 bases removed from V and 6 bases from J, the gap between germline ends came to 11 bases. Germline values: CDR1 LNHDA, CDR2 SQIVND (reference sequence). CDR3 loop: CASSIAGAAGELFF. The CDR3 DNA reads as TGTGCCAGTAGTATTGCGGGGGCGGCCGGGGAGCTGTTTTTT.

The J gene is TRBJ2-7, the V gene TRBV11-2, with 8 bases matching TRBD2. The J segment lost 1 base and the V segment lost 5 bases, leaving 4 bases of the junction unmatched. Per the germline V gene, CDR1 is SGHAT and CDR2 is FQNNGV. The CDR3 length is 14 residues. CDR3 protein: CASSGPGGSYEQYF. The CDR3 DNA reads as TGTGCCAGCAGCGGGCCGGGGGGGTCCTACGAGCAGTACTTC.

The gene calls are TRBV15 and TRBJ1-1, with D unresolved. The CDR3 runs 14 residues. Germline-derived CDR1 and CDR2 are LNHNV and YYDKDF (reference sequence). V was trimmed by 1 base and J by 1 base, leaving 7 bases between them. CDR3 sequence: CATSRAGRNTEAFF. The CDR3 DNA is TGTGCCACCAGCAGAGCTGGGCGGAACACTGAAGCTTTCTTT.

This chain connects TRBV3-1 (or the pseudogene TRBV3-2) to TRBJ1-5; 11 positions match TRBD1. Germline trimming cut 3 bases from V and 7 bases from J; bases unmatched to any gene: 2. This CDR3 is 14 amino acids long. Germline loops: CDR1 LGHDT, CDR2 YNNKEL (reference sequence). The CDR3 bases are TGTGCCAGCAGCCATGGGACAGGGGGACAGCCCCAGCATTTT. It codes for CASSHGTGGQPQHF.

A single count supports this clone. The chain employs TRBV27 and TRBJ2-1, with TRBD1 matching 10 bases. Looked up from germline, CDR1 is MNHEY and CDR2 is SMNVEV (reference sequence). V lost 6 bases to trimming and J lost 1 base; unmatched junction nucleotides: 3. The length of the CDR3 is 15 residues. The CDR3 sequence is CASRPGQGSYNEQFF. The CDR3 DNA follows: TGTGCCAGCAGACCGGGACAGGGGTCCTACAATGAGCAGTTCTTC.

The rearrangement joins TRBV1 to TRBJ1-1; the D call in the table, TRBD1, was not verified against the DNA. TRBV1 is a documented pseudogene. The CDR3 has 15 residues. The CDR3 protein is CTSSQDPGQYAEAFF. The CDR3 nucleotides are TGCACCAGCAGCCAAGATCCCGGACAGTACGCTGAAGCTTTCTTT.

The J gene is TRBJ2-2, the V gene TRBV11-2; 8 bases line up with TRBD1. CDR3 length: 16 residues. The germline V gene encodes CDR1 SGHAT and CDR2 FQNNGV. V was clipped by 0 bases and J by 6 bases; unmatched bases: 6. CDR3 nucleotides: TGTGCCAGCAGCTTAGATCGGGACAGGTCCTCCGGGGAGCTGTTTTTT. It specifies CASSLDRDRSSGELFF. Filled out from reference TRBV11-2 and TRBJ2-2, the complete variable domain reads EAGVAQSPRYKIIEKRQSVAFWCNPISGHATLYWYQQILGQGPKLLIQFQNNGVVDDSQLPKDRFSAERLKGVDSTLKIQPAKLEDSAVYLCASSLDRDRSSGELFFGEGSRLTVL.

The chain is built from TRBV7-6 and TRBJ2-7, with 8 positions matching TRBD1. Trimming at V came to 6 bases and at J to 6 bases, leaving 7 bases not matched to a gene. This CDR3 region has 13 residues. Per the germline V gene, CDR1 is SGHVS and CDR2 is FNYEAQ. The chain's CDR3 is CASSWTGIGEQYF. The CDR3 DNA reads as TGTGCCAGCAGTTGGACAGGGATCGGCGAGCAGTACTTC.

The rearrangement links TRBV3-1 (or the pseudogene TRBV3-2) to TRBJ1-6; D uncertain. The V end was cut by 4 bases, the J end by 9 bases, with 16 bases between. Germline CDR1 is LGHDT and CDR2 is YNNKEL (reference sequence). This CDR3 contains 15 residues. The CDR3 here is CASSPLSGNGSPLHF. CDR3 DNA: TGTGCCAGCAGCCCCCTTTCGGGGAACGGTTCACCCCTCCACTTT.

The chain employs TRBV28 and TRBJ2-7; 8 nucleotides line up with TRBD2. Germline CDR1 reads MDHEN; CDR2 reads SYDVKM. The CDR3 is 16 amino acids. Trimming at V came to 7 bases and at J to 4 bases, leaving 15 bases not matched to a gene. CDR3: CASNHQTGTSKYEQYF. For the CDR3, the DNA is TGTGCCAGCAATCACCAAACCGGGACTAGTAAATACGAGCAGTACTTC.

V usage is TRBV12-2 and J usage is TRBJ2-7; the DNA was not compared with TRBD1, the D call given in the table. TRBV12-2 is annotated as a pseudogene. The CDR3 loop spans 14 amino acids. The CDR3 spells CASRLVRGAREQYF. In DNA form, the CDR3 reads TGTGCAAGTCGCTTAGTCAGGGGGGCCCGCGAGCAGTACTTC.